This T cell receptor beta chain was observed in a study of cytomegalovirus exposure and HLA in healthy donors (dated by TCRdb to 2016 to 2017). In the study overall: In an earlier analysis of several hundred of the donors, less than 350 Gb of sequence data and 120 million or so unique TCR beta sequences from 180 million or so T cells were reported. Approximately 300 gigabases of sequencing data and roughly 90 million unique TCR sequences were included in an early release covering 550 to 800 HLA-typed donors. Among the approximately 430 genotyped donors, about 83% belonged to the genetic ancestry cluster associated with self-reported Caucasian donors. The study aimed to test whether cataloging public T cell receptors could reveal signatures of past pathogen exposure. The T cell repertoires of 666 subjects were profiled by immunosequencing and related to cytomegalovirus serostatus. Besides the first cohort of roughly 700 subjects, a separate validation cohort made up of over a hundred different subjects was used. High-throughput TCR immunosequencing, statistical association of individual TCRs with disease status, and machine learning were combined to predict cytomegalovirus infection status. In a later analysis, previously published TCR beta repertoires from 550 to 700 donors were re-analyzed and high-resolution HLA genotyping was added so that TCR occurrence patterns could be studied. Rather than using new phenotypic data, the later analysis identified candidate immune exposures from TCR beta sequences and from how often those sequences occurred across donors. An earlier analysis of around 580 of the donors used high-throughput TCR beta sequencing to judge whether each TCR beta V gene segment behaved as functional or pseudogenic. Donor age, sex, ethnicity and CMV serostatus were compiled alongside the repertoire data. In a later genetic analysis, genome-wide SNP genotypes for about 55% of the roughly 700 donors were used, and that subset was treated as a discovery cohort. All discovery cohort repertoires had been generated using a single sequencing platform. Class I and class II HLA loci were covered by the typing at four-digit resolution. The number of donors typed differed by locus, with about 620-630 for A, B, C, DRB1 and DQB1, 522 for DQA1, over 600 for DPA1, and some 470 for DPB1. Roughly five DR-DQ haplotypes were handled as single units for association and clustering, since linkage in the cohort was strong. Among some 400 genotyped donors of the cohort, an average of roughly 240,000 unique TCR beta nucleotide sequences were sequenced per donor, 15% to 20% of them non-productive. Results the study describes overall, beyond this receptor: This cohort had only TCR beta chains sequenced, and the lack of alpha or paired-chain data limited which features could be detected. The presence/absence analyses assumed that sequencing depth was roughly uniform across donors, and that assumption may not be true. Compared with the roughly 600-donor mean, donors in an Asian-associated ancestry cluster had fewer N-insertions in productive TCRs, according to a later genetic analysis. The authors suggested that the approach could potentially be generalized to other disease states and immunological phenotypes. According to a later analysis, most CMV-associated TCR beta chains appeared to be HLA-restricted, and the HLA associations seemed to be driven largely by CMV exposure. A further reported finding was that TCR beta sequences accurately predicted the HLA-A and HLA-B alleles for most subjects in the first cohort. HLA typing was unavailable for some donors at each locus, so association tests used only the typed subset. Strong co-occurrence of HLA alleles, especially DR and DQ, made assigning TCR associations to individual alleles difficult. Linkage disequilibrium might explain the correlated functional status among segregating V segments, but an unknown experimental factor could not be ruled out. Because counts were too low, some 17 rarely observed V segments, including chromosome 9 orphons, were left out of the earlier analysis of some 600 of the donors. At a false discovery rate of 0.05, a later analysis linked under 20,000 TCR beta sequences to specific HLA alleles. The sequencing pipeline was judged likely to have produced a cluster of highly shared sequence variants as a technical artifact. In a later analysis, several top co-occurrence clusters were reported to appear linked to parvovirus B19, influenza, CMV and Epstein-Barr virus. Cytomegalovirus status was reported to be diagnosed by the classifier with high specificity and sensitivity in both the original and validation cohorts. Most TCR sequences were observed very rarely across donors, whereas some public TCRs were present in many individuals. In an earlier analysis of 587 of the donors, most TCR beta V segments appeared in productive rearrangements about 87% or about 30% of the time, broadly matching IMGT annotations. In the study, 164 TCR beta chains were listed as associated with cytomegalovirus. Compared with equally common non-associated chains, HLA-associated TCR beta chains in a later analysis were more clonally expanded and had lower generation probabilities. Immune exposure information for the cohort was limited to CMV serostatus. A later analysis found that TCR association rates varied across HLA loci, with DRB1 alleles showing the most associated TCRs and HLA-C alleles the fewest. Because the 87-base-pair reads could not distinguish some IMGT-functional V segments, including TRBV6-2 and TRBV6-3, those segments were excluded. Three of the identified cytomegalovirus-associated TCR beta chains were confirmed in vitro to be specific for cytomegalovirus antigens. A later genetic analysis associated a missense DCLRE1C variant with V-gene and J-gene trimming of TCR beta chains, and an independent cohort replicated the association.

The cohort was made up of several hundred healthy bone marrow donors. At the time of sampling, every cohort member was nominally healthy, though immune exposures that went unrecorded were likely present. The donor was CMV seronegative and belonged to the group of over 350 seronegative cohort members. A peripheral blood sample was collected from each donor, and TCR beta sequencing was performed on peripheral blood mononuclear cells. The Qiagen DNeasy Blood Extraction Kit was used to extract genomic DNA from the blood cell samples. On this clone itself: Its antigen is not yet known. Per-base quality was not reported, and no clone a single base away is much larger than it.

A distance of 10 bases separates the germline ends of V and J, which lose 1 base and 1 base respectively. Taken from cysteine to phenylalanine, the CDR3 has 15 residues. The only DNA kept is the CDR3, 45 bases in frame from the first base. Based on the germline V gene, the CDR1 and CDR2 sequences are SGHDT and YYEEEE. Library preparation was by the immunoSEQ multiplex PCR assay. The multiplex PCR relied on a mix of 60 forward primers for TCR Vbeta segments and 13 reverse primers for TCR Jbeta segments. The CDR3 region of rearranged TCR beta genes was amplified from genomic DNA with a multiplex PCR assay. The amplified TCR beta libraries were sequenced on the Illumina HiSeq System as 87-base-pair reads. Per the original workflow: In a later analysis, some 80 million unique TCR beta chains were counted across the approximately 640 repertoires, and approximately 9.9 million of these chains were shared by at least two donors. Raw reads were error-corrected and collapsed into unique sequences with a nearest-neighbor algorithm that merged closely related sequences to remove PCR and sequencing errors. CDR3 sequences were aligned to IMGT reference sequences to assign V, D and J gene segments. Each retained sequence needed at least a six-nucleotide match to both a V gene segment and a J gene segment. A rearrangement was called productive if the CDR3 had no stop codons and remained in frame with V and J, and every other rearrangement was called non-productive. CDR3 was defined according to IMGT convention as the region running from the second conserved V-encoded cysteine to the conserved J-encoded phenylalanine. The earlier analysis of more than 450 of the donors excluded sequences that lacked an unambiguous match to a single V gene segment. In an earlier analysis of approximately 590 of the donors, V segments were called functional above 56.7% productive rearrangements and were called segregating when the between-donor standard deviation exceeded 5%. A statistical classification framework was built for diagnosing cytomegalovirus status from the catalog of TCR beta chain sequences. A later analysis assigned V and J genes by comparing TCR nucleotide sequences with IMGT/GENE-DB human TR gene sequences. A later analysis assigned CDR3 sequences and most-parsimonious VDJ recombination scenarios with the TCRdist pipeline. In a later analysis, each TCR beta chain was defined by its CDR3 amino acid sequence together with its V-gene family, and reads lacking a unique V-gene family were excluded. To address suspected cross-contamination and a sequencing artifact, a later analysis removed under 600 highly shared, low-generation-probability nucleotide sequences. For each public chain, a later analysis derived a clonal expansion index from normalized ranks of inferred template counts within each repertoire. In a later analysis, generation probabilities were computed with a VDJ recombination model fitted to out-of-frame rearrangements, and the resulting probabilities were checked against IGoR. In a later analysis, hypergeometric tests were used to score TCR-TCR, TCR-HLA and TCR-CMV co-occurrence, with a repertoire-size bias correction applied to TCR pairs. In a later analysis, false discovery rates were estimated by permuting HLA or CMV assignments 20 times. In a later analysis, co-occurring TCRs were grouped using DBSCAN, with TCRdist sequence similarity added in when clustering inside HLA-allele-positive subsets. Repertoires with fewer than 30,000 or more than 120,000 public chains, plus five repertoires with anomalous nucleotide sharing, were excluded from co-occurrence clustering. TCRdb mirrors the immuneACCESS table, restricted to in-frame sequences. Some clones are absent from its copies; in checked studies, under half trace to an unresolved V gene, and the reason for the others is unknown. D and trimming were read from the DNA, whereas the V and J calls and clone size are those reported in that table. This sample lists under 150,000 clones; around three quarters were detected once. Clones ranked in the top ten supply around 1% of the sample.

The source material was PBMCs. The chain employs TRBV5-6 and TRBJ2-3; perhaps TRBD2 is the D gene, with 6 bases matching. The sequence was collected from a young man in good health and CMV-seronegative. Here the CDR3 is given as CASSLTSGGTDTQYF. The sequenced DNA: TGTGCCAGCAGCTTGACGTCGGGGGGCACAGATACGCAGTATTTT.